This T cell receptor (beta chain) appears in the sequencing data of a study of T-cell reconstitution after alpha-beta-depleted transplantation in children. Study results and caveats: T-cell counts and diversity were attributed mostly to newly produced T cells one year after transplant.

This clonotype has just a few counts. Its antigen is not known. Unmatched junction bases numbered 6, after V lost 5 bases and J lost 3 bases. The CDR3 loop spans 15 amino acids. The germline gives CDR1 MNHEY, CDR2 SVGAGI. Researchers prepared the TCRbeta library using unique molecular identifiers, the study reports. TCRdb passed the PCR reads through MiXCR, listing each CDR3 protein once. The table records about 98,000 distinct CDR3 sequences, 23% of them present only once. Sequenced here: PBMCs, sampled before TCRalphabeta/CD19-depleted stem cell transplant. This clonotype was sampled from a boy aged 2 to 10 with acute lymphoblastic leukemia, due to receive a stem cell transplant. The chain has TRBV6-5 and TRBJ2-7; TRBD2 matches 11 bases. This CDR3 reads CASSMAGTSGYEQYF. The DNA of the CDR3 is TGTGCCAGCAGTATGGCCGGGACTAGCGGCTACGAGCAGTACTTC.